This T cell receptor beta chain was found in a study of T-cell reconstitution after alpha-beta-depleted transplantation in children. The germline V and J ends were trimmed by 2 bases and 4 bases, with 13 bases remaining between them. The germline gives CDR1 SGHTA, CDR2 FQGNSA. The CDR3 is made up of 15 amino acids. Unique molecular identifiers were incorporated during preparation of the TCRbeta library. MiXCR was run by TCRdb on the PCR reads, yielding one entry per CDR3 protein. The sample holds about 610,000 distinct CDR3 sequences; about 10% are singletons and the top ten take about 4%. This clonotype was recorded many times.

The V call is TRBV7-2, the J call TRBJ2-3; the D call may be TRBD1 or TRBD2 (6 bases each). The sequencing used PBMCs from the stem cell graft donor, collected from the stem cell graft. This TCR derives from a human donor who donated a stem cell graft to a child with acute myeloid leukemia. The CDR3 region is CASSLSTGASDTQYF. CDR3 nucleotides: TGTGCCAGCAGCTTATCCACGGGGGCCTCAGATACGCAGTATTTT. The full variable domain, in which reference TRBV7-2 and TRBJ2-3 provide the parts outside the CDR3, is GAGVSQSPSNKVTEKGKDVELRCDPISGHTALYWYRQSLGQGLEFLIYFQGNSAPDKSGLPSDRFSAERTGGSVSTLTIQRTQQEDSAVYLCASSLSTGASDTQYFGPGTRLTVL.